This T cell receptor beta chain emerged from a study of T cell responses to AZD1222 COVID-19 vaccine. Trimming removed 8 bases from V and 4 bases from J, with 14 bases in between. Germline V gene lookup returns CDR1 WNHNN and CDR2 SYGVQD (reference sequence). This CDR3 is built from 13 residues. Some clones are missing from TCRdb's copy, which holds only in-frame ones; the method was immunoSEQ multiplex PCR. This table has 150,000 or so clones, 89% appearing once. The J gene is TRBJ1-1, the V gene TRBV10-1, with D unclear. The sequence was collected from an adult in good health. The starting material was peripheral blood, obtained on day 0 of AZD1222 vaccination. CDR3 sequence reads: CASRREKSTEAFF. For the CDR3, the DNA is TGCGCCAGCCGCCGGGAGAAAAGCACTGAAGCTTTCTTT.